The 23 T cell receptor beta chains below all came from one sample that was sequenced in a study of T cells in Graves' hyperthyroidism and ophthalmopathy. Template material for amplifying TCR beta CDR3 regions consisted of RNA transcripts. Primed by the HTBI set, a first-round RT-PCR was run on the TCR CDR3. TCRdb re-analysed the multiplex PCR reads in MiXCR, keeping a single row per CDR3 protein. The sample consists of 150,000 or so distinct CDR3 sequences, roughly 23% of them appearing once. Sequencing input: blood. The receptors stem from a woman between 50 and 59 years old with Graves' hyperthyroidism that later progressed to Graves' ophthalmopathy.

The J gene is TRBJ1-2, the V gene TRBV20-1; D gene uncertain. Trimming removed 1 base from V and 3 bases from J, with 12 bases in between. Germline CDR1 is DFQATT and CDR2 is SNEGSKA (reference sequence). The CDR3 has 14 residues. Here the CDR3 DNA reads TGCAGTGCTAGAGGGGAGGGTTTCGACTATGGCTACACCTTC. As protein: CSARGEGFDYGYTF.

V and J are TRBV28 and TRBJ2-7; D not certain. The CDR3 is 12 amino acids. The germline V and J ends were trimmed by 6 bases and 0 bases, with 6 bases remaining between them. CDR1 is MDHEN and CDR2 is SYDVKM in the germline V gene. The CDR3 nucleotides are TGTGCCAGCAGGGAGAGCTCCTACGAGCAGTACTTC. Its translation: CASRESSYEQYF.

This clonotype was found many times. The chain recombines TRBV18 with TRBJ2-7; 8 nucleotides agree with TRBD2. The CDR3 is 15 amino acids. Unmatched junction bases numbered 10, after V lost 5 bases and J lost 4 bases. Germline CDR1 reads KGHSH; CDR2 reads LQKENI. The CDR3 reads CASSTPGLGGYEQYF. The CDR3 nucleotides read TGTGCCAGCTCAACGCCGGGACTAGGGGGGTACGAGCAGTACTTC.

This clonotype was observed a handful of times. This chain links TRBV7-9 with TRBJ2-5; 11 nucleotides align to TRBD1. Germline V gene lookup returns CDR1 SEHNR and CDR2 FQNEAQ (reference sequence). V lost 5 bases to trimming and J lost 5 bases; unmatched junction nucleotides: 10. The CDR3 is made up of 16 amino acids. The CDR3 DNA reads as TGTGCCAGCAGCCCTGGGACAGGGGGTATTCTGGAGACCCAGTACTTC. Amino acid sequence: CASSPGTGGILETQYF.

This clonotype was observed at least ten times. V usage is TRBV7-2 and J usage is TRBJ2-3; 7 bases align to TRBD1. Losses at the gene ends were 2 bases for V and 6 bases for J; bases not matched to a gene: 5. The CDR3 is made up of 14 amino acids. Germline V gene sequence: CDR1 SGHTA, CDR2 FQGNSA. This chain's CDR3 is CASSLSGGPDTQYF. CDR3 DNA sequence: TGTGCCAGCAGCTTATCAGGGGGACCGGATACGCAGTATTTT.

This clonotype has a count of ten or more. The V and J genes are TRBV20-1 and TRBJ1-2; D is possibly TRBD1 (5 bases). This CDR3 comprises 15 residues. Germline V gene data show CDR1 as DFQATT and CDR2 as SNEGSKA (reference sequence). The V end lost 6 bases, the J end lost 8 bases, and 25 bases lay between the germline ends. CDR3 protein: CSAPGWTGSRGGYTF. The CDR3 DNA sequence: TGCAGTGCCCCCGGCTGGACGGGGTCCCGGGGGGGCTACACCTTC.

This clonotype was seen ten or more times. V and J are TRBV12-3 or TRBV12-4 and TRBJ2-1; 10 positions agree with TRBD2. This CDR3 comprises 14 residues. The V and J ends lost 5 bases and 6 bases, in that order; junction bases with no gene match: 4. CDR3 nucleotide sequence: TGTGCCAGCAGTCTTGGACTAGCGGCCAATGAGCAGTTCTTC. It codes for CASSLGLAANEQFF.

The chain couples TRBV19 to TRBJ2-1; D is undetermined. V was pared by 9 bases and J by 5 bases, with 11 bases between. Germline values: CDR1 LNHDA, CDR2 SQIVND (reference sequence). The CDR3 covers 12 residues. The CDR3, as DNA: TGTGCCAGCCGGACCGTAAACAATGAGCAGTTCTTC. Residues: CASRTVNNEQFF.

This clonotype appeared many times. The chain joins TRBV3-1 to TRBJ2-1; TRBD1 agrees at 11 bases. The CDR3 contains 16 residues. Per the germline V gene, CDR1 is LGHDT and CDR2 is YNNKEL (reference sequence). With 1 base clipped from V and 7 bases from J, the junction kept 6 bases outside the gene matches. The CDR3 sequence: CASSQGWGQGVNEQFF. The DNA of the CDR3 is TGTGCCAGCAGCCAAGGATGGGGACAGGGGGTGAATGAGCAGTTCTTC.

This chain connects TRBV18 to TRBJ2-1; D perhaps matches TRBD1 (6 bases). This CDR3 has 16 amino acids. Germline values: CDR1 KGHSH, CDR2 LQKENI. V was cut by 5 bases and J by 8 bases, with 22 bases left in between. CDR3 residues: CASSRMGEQRGYEQFF. Here the CDR3 DNA reads TGTGCCAGCTCAAGAATGGGCGAACAGAGGGGGTATGAGCAGTTCTTC.

This clonotype was detected many times. V usage is TRBV7-2 and J usage is TRBJ2-1; TRBD1 matches at 9 bases. This CDR3 has 15 residues. Germline CDR1 reads SGHTA; CDR2 reads FQGNSA. Trimming at V came to 3 bases and at J to 4 bases, leaving 4 bases not matched to a gene. The CDR3 loop is CASSFRDRVYNEQFF. The DNA for the CDR3 is TGTGCCAGCAGCTTCCGGGACAGGGTGTACAATGAGCAGTTCTTC.

This clonotype was counted ten times or more. The chain recombines TRBV3-1 with TRBJ2-7; 7 bases match TRBD1. There are 14 residues in the CDR3. CDR1 and CDR2 (germline): LGHDT, YNNKEL (reference sequence). J gave up 0 bases and V 8 bases, and 7 bases lay outside the gene matches. This CDR3 is CASQLTGYSYEQYF. In DNA form, the CDR3 reads TGTGCCAGCCAATTGACAGGGTACTCCTACGAGCAGTACTTC.

J is TRBJ2-3 and V is TRBV27, with D possibly matching TRBD2 (5 bases). V was clipped by 4 bases and J by 1 base, with 12 bases between them. The CDR3 totals 15 residues. Germline CDR1 and CDR2: MNHEY and SMNVEV (reference sequence). The CDR3 sequence: CASSYTWTGTDTQYF. CDR3 coding DNA: TGTGCCAGCAGTTATACGTGGACTGGCACAGATACGCAGTATTTT.

This clonotype has a single count. The genes are TRBV25-1 and TRBJ2-5, with 8 bases aligning to TRBD1. This CDR3 has 14 amino acids. Germline CDR1 and CDR2: MGHDK and SYGVNS. The junction had 1 base not matched to a gene; V was cut back by 0 bases and J by 4 bases. CDR3 in amino acids: CASSEYDRGETQYF. CDR3 DNA: TGTGCCAGCAGTGAATACGACAGGGGAGAGACCCAGTACTTC.

This clonotype was seen many times. This rearrangement joins TRBV18 to TRBJ2-1; the match to TRBD2 covers 9 bases. This CDR3 has 15 amino acids. In germline, CDR1 is KGHSH, CDR2 LQKENI. Germline trimming cut 0 bases from V and 7 bases from J; bases unmatched to any gene: 4. CDR3 sequence reads: CASSPPSGSMNEQFF. CDR3 coding DNA: TGTGCCAGCTCACCACCTAGCGGGAGCATGAATGAGCAGTTCTTC.

Remarks on this clonotype: This may be a read error: a much more frequent sequence differs by one nucleotide. The chain joins TRBV20-1 to TRBJ1-3; D remains unclear. Germline V lookup: CDR1 DFQATT, CDR2 SNEGSKA (reference sequence). The CDR3 is made up of 13 amino acids. CDR3 region: CSAHFGSRNTIYF. CDR3 nucleotide sequence: TGCAGTGCTCACTTTGGCTCTAGAAACACCATATATTTT.

This clonotype was counted at least ten times. The chain combines TRBV2 with TRBJ2-3; D unclear. The length of the CDR3 is 11 residues. CDR1 is SNHLY and CDR2 is FYNNEI in the germline V gene. V lost 3 bases and J lost 2, with 0 bases in between. CDR3 coding DNA: TGTGCCAGCAGTGACACAGATACGCAGTATTTT. Its translation: CASSDTDTQYF.

This clonotype has more than one count but fewer than ten. The V gene is TRBV9, the J gene TRBJ1-3; no reliable D call. The CDR3 is 15 amino acids. The V gene lost 1 base and the J gene lost 4 bases, with 12 bases spanning the gap. From germline, CDR1 is SGDLS and CDR2 YYNGEE. As DNA, the CDR3 is TGTGCCAGCAGCGTATCTGCGGAGGCGGGAAACACCATATATTTT. As protein: CASSVSAEAGNTIYF.

V usage is TRBV19 and J usage is TRBJ2-2; TRBD2 is a possible D gene (6 bases). CDR3 size: 16 residues. V lost 6 bases, J lost 3 bases, and 17 bases lay in between. Germline V gene lookup returns CDR1 LNHDA and CDR2 SQIVND (reference sequence). The CDR3 spells CASSSQSGGHTGELFF. CDR3 sequence (DNA): TGTGCCAGTAGCTCACAATCCGGGGGTCACACCGGGGAGCTGTTTTTT.

In the case of this clonotype: A much bigger clone sits one base away, suggesting this may be a read error. The rearrangement joins TRBV2 to TRBJ1-2, with a possible D match to TRBD1 (6 bases). Germline CDR1 is SNHLY and CDR2 is FYNNEI. The CDR3 is 14 amino acids. The germline V and J ends were trimmed by 4 bases and 7 bases, with 16 bases remaining between them. The CDR3 here is CASSGLQGSLGYTF. In nucleotides, the CDR3 is TGTGCCAGCAGTGGATTACAGGGATCCCTTGGCTACACCTTC.

The table lists this clonotype with many counts. V gene TRBV27 combines with J gene TRBJ2-7; the match to TRBD2 covers 10 bases. Per germline, CDR1 MNHEY and CDR2 SMNVEV (reference sequence). Losses at the gene ends were 5 bases for V and 7 bases for J; bases not matched to a gene: 11. The CDR3 has 15 amino acids. CDR3 nucleotides: TGTGCCAGCAGTAGTATGACTAGCGGGTTGGGGGAGCAGTACTTC. It is translated as CASSSMTSGLGEQYF.

This rearrangement joins TRBV19 to TRBJ1-5; D is perhaps TRBD1 (6 bases). Germline CDR1 LNHDA, CDR2 SQIVND (reference sequence). The CDR3 length is 17 residues. Trimming left V 3 bases short and J 2 bases short, with 17 bases between. CDR3 DNA: TGTGCCAGTAGTATTTCGCTGGGGGCGGTGGGCAATCAGCCCCAGCATTTT. Translation: CASSISLGAVGNQPQHF.

This clonotype was observed a few times. The chain employs TRBV9 and TRBJ2-4; D may match TRBD1 or TRBD2 (5 bases each). V lost 0 bases, J lost 5 bases, and 15 bases lay in between. The CDR3 has 16 residues. Per germline, CDR1 SGDLS and CDR2 YYNGEE. CDR3 DNA: TGTGCCAGCAGCGTAGGAAATGTGGGGGTACAAAACATTCAGTACTTC. Its translation: CASSVGNVGVQNIQYF.